Presented here are 32 T cell receptor beta chains from one specimen sequenced in a study of CD8+ T cells in alopecia areata. Sequencing templates came from extracted RNA that was reverse transcribed into cDNA. This table comes from immunoSEQ multiplex PCR, and its TCRdb copy is limited to in-frame clones, with some not included. The sample lists tens of thousands of clones; 45% to 55% were seen once. The sample consisted of CD8+ T cells sorted from blood, taken at week 0. The receptor source for this set is a human donor with alopecia areata.

This clone was seen only once. J is TRBJ1-2 and V is TRBV30; no definite D call. The CDR3 loop spans 14 amino acids. CDR1 and CDR2 from the germline V gene are GTSNPN and SVGIG (reference sequence). Trimming pared 6 bases from V and 2 bases from J, leaving 16 bases between. This chain's CDR3 is CACSNPVLNYGYTF. The CDR3 DNA reads as TGTGCCTGCTCCAATCCAGTTTTAAACTATGGCTACACCTTC.

The CDR3 loop is CAWTTHGGDEQFF. The CDR3 region has the DNA TGTGCCTGGACCACACATGGGGGGGATGAGCAGTTCTTC. The rearrangement links TRBV30 to TRBJ2-1; 7 nucleotides line up with TRBD2. This CDR3 spans 13 amino acids. In germline, CDR1 is GTSNPN, CDR2 SVGIG (reference sequence). The ends lost 4 bases at V and 8 bases at J; junction bases unmatched: 8.

This clone was recorded a few times. Other nucleotide sequences in the sample specify the same CDR3. CDR3 loop: CASSLGYGTDTQYF. CDR3 nucleotides: TGTGCCAGCAGCTTGGGTTACGGCACAGATACGCAGTATTTT. The chain combines TRBV5-4 with TRBJ2-3; the D is unclear. From germline, CDR1 is SGHNT and CDR2 YYREEE (reference sequence). Trimming stripped 0 bases from V and 1 base from J, with 6 bases between. The CDR3 extends over 14 amino acids.

The genes are TRBV7-8 and TRBJ2-1; 8 positions match TRBD2. The CDR3 is 14 residues long. The V and J ends lost 4 bases and 5 bases, in that order; junction bases with no gene match: 4. CDR1 and CDR2 from the germline V gene are SGHVS and FQNEAQ. The CDR3, as DNA: TGTGCCAGCAGCTCCACTAGCGGCCACAATGAGCAGTTCTTC. As protein: CASSSTSGHNEQFF.

The chain links TRBV19 to TRBJ2-6; 7 nucleotides agree with TRBD1. CDR3 length: 17 amino acids. Germline CDR1 and CDR2: LNHDA and SQIVND (reference sequence). The V gene end was trimmed by 8 bases and the J gene end by 0 bases; junction bases not matched to a gene: 10. The CDR3 nucleotides are TGTGCCAGTCGATTGGACAGGAGCCTCTCTGGGGCCAACGTCCTGACTTTC. It encodes CASRLDRSLSGANVLTF.

V usage is TRBV7-8 and J usage is TRBJ2-2, with TRBD2 identical over 7 bases. This CDR3 comprises 13 residues. Looked up from germline, CDR1 is SGHVS and CDR2 is FQNEAQ. The trim removed 4 bases at V and 4 bases at J, leaving 0 bases unmatched. CDR3 sequence reads: CASSWTSTGELFF. The CDR3 DNA follows: TGTGCCAGCAGCTGGACTAGCACCGGGGAGCTGTTTTTT.

The chain has TRBV29-1 and TRBJ2-5; TRBD2 matches 7 bases. The junction had 7 bases not matched to a gene; V was cut back by 6 bases and J by 3 bases. Germline lookup yields CDR1 SQVTM and CDR2 ANQGSEA. This CDR3 spans 13 amino acids. CDR3 residues: CSVQRAGEETQYF. The CDR3 DNA reads TGCAGCGTCCAGAGGGCGGGAGAAGAGACCCAGTACTTC.

J is TRBJ1-1 and V is TRBV5-1; no definite D call. The CDR3 is made up of 14 amino acids. V was clipped by 0 bases and J by 7 bases, with 13 bases between them. Germline-derived CDR1 and CDR2 are SGHRS and YFSETQ. CDR3 coding DNA: TGCGCCAGCAGCTTGGCCGGGCAGATGAGTGAAGCTTTCTTT. Its protein is CASSLAGQMSEAFF.

In its sample, this clone ranks as medium-sized. V usage is TRBV7-9 and J usage is TRBJ2-2, with a tentative D call TRBD2 (5 bases). V was shortened by 8 bases and J by 0 bases, with 10 bases between the two germline ends. The CDR3 loop spans 14 amino acids. Germline V gives CDR1 SEHNR, CDR2 FQNEAQ (reference sequence). The CDR3 spells CASGAGTNTGELFF. The DNA of the CDR3 is TGTGCCAGCGGAGCCGGGACGAACACCGGGGAGCTGTTTTTT.

This clone was seen a handful of times. The rearrangement joins TRBV6-1 to TRBJ2-5; 8 bases are a match to TRBD1. After removal of 1 base from V and 5 bases from J, the junction contained 3 bases not matched to a gene. CDR1 and CDR2 (germline): MNHNS, SASEGT. CDR3 size: 14 residues. CDR3: CASSEGTGLETQYF. DNA of the CDR3: TGTGCCAGCAGTGAAGGGACAGGGTTGGAGACCCAGTACTTC.

The chain recombines TRBV4-1 with TRBJ2-7; maybe TRBD2 (5 bases). Germline V gives CDR1 MGHRA, CDR2 YSYEKL. This CDR3 is built from 14 residues. V was shortened by 3 bases and J by 2 bases, with 11 bases between the two germline ends. The CDR3 DNA reads TGCGCCAGCAGCCAGTCTAGCTATACCTACGAGCAGTACTTC. Protein sequence: CASSQSSYTYEQYF.

This rearrangement joins TRBV9 to TRBJ2-2; no clear D. From germline, CDR1 is SGDLS and CDR2 YYNGEE. The CDR3 covers 14 residues. V shed 5 bases and J shed 6 bases, with 14 bases lying between them. CDR3 protein: CASSPEDRAGELFF. The CDR3 nucleotides are TGTGCCAGCAGTCCTGAGGACCGGGCCGGGGAGCTGTTTTTT.

The rearrangement joins TRBV27 to TRBJ2-2, with 9 bases fitting TRBD2. This CDR3 has 18 residues. J gave up 3 bases and V 4 bases, and 12 bases lay outside the gene matches. Germline CDR1 is MNHEY and CDR2 is SMNVEV (reference sequence). The DNA of the CDR3 is TGTGCCAGCAGTTACCCGACCCGGACTAGCGCGTACACCGGGGAGCTGTTTTTT. Encoded protein: CASSYPTRTSAYTGELFF.

This clone was detected ten times or more. The rearrangement links TRBV28 to TRBJ2-2; D ambiguous. Germline-derived CDR1 and CDR2 are MDHEN and SYDVKM. The CDR3 runs 16 residues. The ends were cut back, 4 bases at V and 6 bases at J, with 18 bases in the middle. This CDR3 reads CASSSPRRTHSGELFF. CDR3 DNA: TGTGCCAGCAGTTCCCCGCGACGGACCCACTCCGGGGAGCTGTTTTTT.

The chain carries TRBV10-3 and TRBJ2-7; TRBD2 aligns across 12 bases. The germline V gene encodes CDR1 ENHRY and CDR2 SYGVKD. Trimming removed 4 bases from V and 5 bases from J; junction bases left unmatched: 9. The CDR3 has 16 residues. Here the CDR3 DNA reads TGTGCCATCAGTGGAGGCCCGACTAGCGGGAGCGACGAGCAGTACTTC. The encoded protein is CAISGGPTSGSDEQYF.

The chain employs TRBV20-1 and TRBJ2-1; tentatively, D is TRBD1 (6 bases). With 2 bases removed from V and 12 bases from J, the gap between germline ends came to 11 bases. CDR3 size: 11 residues. In germline, CDR1 is DFQATT, CDR2 SNEGSKA (reference sequence). The CDR3 DNA reads TGCAGTGCTAGACCACAGGGTATGCAGTTCTTC. Translated, it gives CSARPQGMQFF.

This clone has just a few counts. The genes are TRBV6-4 and TRBJ2-1; 13 positions match TRBD2. Germline CDR1 is MRHNA and CDR2 is SNTAGT. V lost 4 bases to trimming and J lost 8 bases; unmatched junction nucleotides: 2. The CDR3 is 14 residues long. The CDR3: CASSGLAGGDEQFF. Written as DNA, the CDR3 is TGTGCCAGCAGTGGACTAGCGGGAGGTGATGAGCAGTTCTTC.

The J gene is TRBJ2-1, the V gene TRBV7-8, with a tentative D call TRBD1 (6 bases). Germline V gene sequence: CDR1 SGHVS, CDR2 FQNEAQ. The CDR3 consists of 13 residues. V gave up 4 bases and J gave up 10 bases, with 14 bases separating them. CDR3 sequence: CASSSHRDTEQFF. DNA of the CDR3: TGTGCCAGCAGCTCTCACCGGGACACAGAGCAGTTCTTC.

The chain links TRBV7-9 to TRBJ2-5; no firm D call. V lost 5 bases and J lost 3, with 19 bases in between. This CDR3 contains 16 residues. Germline CDR1 SEHNR, CDR2 FQNEAQ (reference sequence). The CDR3 DNA reads as TGTGCCAGCAGCCCATACACCTCTAGGGCGGAAGAGACCCAGTACTTC. This translates into CASSPYTSRAEETQYF.

This clone was recorded at least ten times. V and J are TRBV5-1 and TRBJ1-1; D ambiguous. Germline-derived CDR1 and CDR2 are SGHRS and YFSETQ. This CDR3 region has 13 residues. Trimming removed 7 bases from V and 2 bases from J, with 12 bases in between. The CDR3 loop is CASRYMDNTEAFF. DNA for the CDR3: TGCGCCAGCCGGTACATGGATAACACTGAAGCTTTCTTT.

This chain connects TRBV29-1 to TRBJ1-2; no reliable D call. Germline lookup yields CDR1 SQVTM and CDR2 ANQGSEA. The length of the CDR3 is 13 residues. The germline V and J ends were trimmed by 0 bases and 2 bases, with 7 bases remaining between them. The CDR3 loop is CSVEDPGNYGYTF. In nucleotides, the CDR3 is TGCAGCGTTGAAGATCCTGGGAACTATGGCTACACCTTC.

The chain has TRBV27 and TRBJ2-1, with TRBD2 as a possible D gene (6 bases). The germline V gene encodes CDR1 MNHEY and CDR2 SMNVEV (reference sequence). The CDR3 covers 14 residues. Deletions cut 7 bases from V and 8 bases from J, with 18 bases between. The CDR3 nucleotides are TGTGCCAGCACCCCCTGGGAGGATCGCGATGAGCAGTTCTTC. Translation: CASTPWEDRDEQFF.

The genes are TRBV27 and TRBJ2-1; 8 positions agree with TRBD2. Germline CDR1 and CDR2: MNHEY and SMNVEV (reference sequence). CDR3 length: 17 amino acids. V lost 3 bases to trimming and J lost 2 bases; unmatched junction nucleotides: 9. As DNA, the CDR3 is TGTGCCAGCAGTTTCCTCCTACGGGAGGGACCCTACAATGAGCAGTTCTTC. Translating it yields CASSFLLREGPYNEQFF.

Here the CDR3 reads CARTGEQFF. Written as DNA, the CDR3 is TGTGCCAGAACGGGGGAGCAGTTCTTC. The V and J genes are TRBV6-1 and TRBJ2-1; tentatively, D is TRBD2 (5 bases). The CDR3 extends over 9 amino acids. Per the germline V gene, CDR1 is MNHNS and CDR2 is SASEGT. V dropped 9 bases and J dropped 10 bases, with 7 bases sitting between them.

This sequence joins TRBV7-8 and TRBJ1-5; D is ambiguous. V dropped 1 base and J dropped 0 bases, with 10 bases sitting between them. The CDR3 sequence is 16 residues long. Germline CDR1 SGHVS, CDR2 FQNEAQ. CDR3 loop: CASSLGPADSNQPQHF. The DNA for the CDR3 is TGTGCCAGCAGCTTAGGGCCGGCGGATAGCAATCAGCCCCAGCATTTT.

The chain employs TRBV7-9 and TRBJ2-1, with TRBD2 matching over 16 bases. This CDR3 spans 13 amino acids. Trimming cost V 8 bases and J 8 bases; bases outside gene matches: 0. In germline, CDR1 is SEHNR, CDR2 FQNEAQ (reference sequence). CDR3 sequence reads: CASGTSGRDEQFF. The DNA for the CDR3 is TGTGCCAGCGGGACTAGCGGGAGGGATGAGCAGTTCTTC.

This clone turned up a few times. The V and J genes are TRBV27 and TRBJ2-3, with TRBD1 as a possible D gene (6 bases). V was pared by 3 bases and J by 2 bases, with 9 bases between. The CDR3 is 14 amino acids. CDR1 is MNHEY, CDR2 SMNVEV, per germline (reference sequence). The CDR3 is CASSFRGNTDTQYF. The CDR3 DNA reads as TGTGCCAGCAGTTTCAGGGGTAACACAGATACGCAGTATTTT.

This clone occurred a few times. V is TRBV6-5 and J is TRBJ1-4; no definite D call. The V gene lost 2 bases and the J gene lost 0 bases, with 10 bases spanning the gap. The CDR3 extends over 16 amino acids. Germline CDR1 and CDR2: MNHEY and SVGAGI. CDR3 region: CASSYDPVATNEKLFF. The CDR3 DNA reads as TGTGCCAGCAGTTACGACCCCGTTGCAACTAATGAAAAACTGTTTTTT.

The J gene is TRBJ2-3, the V gene TRBV4-1; D assignment may be TRBD1 or TRBD2 (6 bases each). The CDR3 consists of 20 residues. With 3 bases removed from V and 8 bases from J, the gap between germline ends came to 33 bases. The germline V gene encodes CDR1 MGHRA and CDR2 YSYEKL. CDR3 nucleotides: TGCGCCAGCAGCCACCCGGGATGGGGGGCGAGGTTTCCGGATACTTTTACGCAGTATTTT. Residues: CASSHPGWGARFPDTFTQYF.

CDR3 region: CASSQVLNTEAFF. As DNA, the CDR3 is TGCGCCAGCAGCCAAGTGTTGAACACTGAAGCTTTCTTT. V gene TRBV4-1 combines with J gene TRBJ1-1; no reliable D call. CDR3 size: 13 residues. Trimming took 1 base from V and 0 from J, leaving 3 bases between them. CDR1 is MGHRA, CDR2 YSYEKL, per germline.

The chain couples TRBV29-1 to TRBJ1-1, with no clear D. V lost 1 base and J 6 bases, leaving 6 bases between the germline ends. The germline V gene has CDR1 SQVTM and CDR2 ANQGSEA. The CDR3 is made up of 11 amino acids. CDR3 sequence (DNA): TGCAGCGTTGAAGGGGAGGCTGAAGCTTTCTTT. This codes for CSVEGEAEAFF. The variable domain in full, with the rest retrieved from reference TRBV29-1 and TRBJ1-1, is SAVISQKPSRDICQRGTSLTIQCQVDSQVTMMFWYRQQPGQSLTLIATANQGSEATYESGFVIDKFPISRPNLTFSTLTVSNMSPEDSSIYLCSVEGEAEAFFGQGTRLTVV.

V gene TRBV15 combines with J gene TRBJ2-1; 11 positions match TRBD2. This CDR3 comprises 15 residues. Trimming took 4 bases from V and 4 from J; bases not matched to a gene: 3. Germline V gives CDR1 LNHNV, CDR2 YYDKDF (reference sequence). The CDR3 region has the DNA TGTGCCACCAGCACTAGCGGGAGGCTATACAATGAGCAGTTCTTC. It yields the protein CATSTSGRLYNEQFF. The full variable domain, with the rest looked up from reference TRBV15 and TRBJ2-1, is DAMVIQNPRYQVTQFGKPVTLSCSQTLNHNVMYWYQQKSSQAPKLLFHYYDKDFNNEADTPDNFQSRRPNTSFCFLDIRSPGLGDTAMYLCATSTSGRLYNEQFFGPGTRLTVL.